Below, 29 T cell receptor beta chains from the same sample are listed, as sequenced in a study of radiotherapy plus CTLA-4 blockade in lung cancer. The table came from immunoSEQ multiplex PCR; TCRdb's copy has only in-frame clones and leaves some out. The data hold roughly 120,000 clones, with 75% to 80% observed a single time. The specimen was peripheral blood, collected from a patient treated with radiotherapy plus ipilimumab. The receptors come from a human donor with non-small cell lung cancer who had a partial response to radiotherapy plus ipilimumab.

J is TRBJ2-4 and V is TRBV18; TRBD1 matches 7 bases. This CDR3 comprises 17 residues. V lost 1 base to trimming and J lost 0 bases; unmatched junction nucleotides: 6. CDR1 and CDR2 (germline): KGHSH, LQKENI. CDR3 DNA: TGTGCCAGCTCACCACAGGGACAGACCTTAGCCAAAAACATTCAGTACTTC. Its translation: CASSPQGQTLAKNIQYF. The whole variable domain, filled in from reference TRBV18 and TRBJ2-4, reads NAGVMQNPRHLVRRRGQEARLRCSPMKGHSHVYWYRQLPEEGLKFMVYLQKENIIDESGMPKERFSAEFPKEGPSILRIQQVVRGDSAAYFCASSPQGQTLAKNIQYFGAGTRLSVL.

This clone has just a few counts. The CDR3: CASSLVGLAGSDTQYF. CDR3 sequence (DNA): TGTGCCAGCAGCTTAGTGGGACTAGCGGGGAGCGATACGCAGTATTTT. V is TRBV7-9 and J is TRBJ2-3, with 13 bases aligning to TRBD2. The V gene end was trimmed by 1 base and the J gene end by 6 bases; junction bases not matched to a gene: 4. There are 16 residues in the CDR3. The germline CDR1 and CDR2 sequences are SEHNR and FQNEAQ (reference sequence).

This chain uses TRBV2 with TRBJ2-1, with 11 nucleotides matching TRBD2. The CDR3 consists of 15 residues. J was trimmed by 6 bases and V by 4 bases; bases with no gene match: 5. CDR1 SNHLY and CDR2 FYNNEI come from the germline V gene. The CDR3 region is CASSGRSGRGNEQFF. For the CDR3, the DNA is TGTGCCAGCAGTGGGCGTAGCGGGAGGGGCAATGAGCAGTTCTTC. Based on the CDR3 plus reference TRBV2 and TRBJ2-1, the full variable domain is EPEVTQTPSHQVTQMGQEVILRCVPISNHLYFYWYRQILGQKVEFLVSFYNNEISEKSEIFDDQFSVERPDGSNFTLKIRSTKLEDSAMYFCASSGRSGRGNEQFFGPGTRLTVL.

The J gene is TRBJ1-1, the V gene TRBV6-1, with D hard to call. V lost 0 bases and J lost 0, with 5 bases in between. This CDR3 has 14 amino acids. Germline-derived CDR1 and CDR2 are MNHNS and SASEGT. The DNA of the CDR3 is TGTGCCAGCAGTGAAGCGCGGGTGAACACTGAAGCTTTCTTT. Encoded protein: CASSEARVNTEAFF.

CDR3 sequence (DNA): TGCAGCGCTCCGGGACAGGGAGGCGGGGAGCTGTTTTTT. Translation gives CSAPGQGGGELFF. J is TRBJ2-2 and V is TRBV29-1; TRBD1 matches at 9 bases. The CDR3 length is 13 residues. Trimming took 7 bases from V and 7 from J; bases not matched to a gene: 7. The germline gives CDR1 SQVTM, CDR2 ANQGSEA.

V gene TRBV4-1 combines with J gene TRBJ2-2; a possible D gene is TRBD1 (5 bases). V gave up 1 base and J gave up 1 base, with 16 bases separating them. Per the germline V gene, CDR1 is MGHRA and CDR2 is YSYEKL. This CDR3 comprises 18 residues. CDR3 nucleotide sequence: TGCGCCAGCAGCCAAGGTGGAAGGAGACAGATGAACACCGGGGAGCTGTTTTTT. Its protein is CASSQGGRRQMNTGELFF.

This clone was seen only a few times. One end of the junction is discordant with germline, which a read error may explain. The chain carries TRBV6-1 and TRBJ1-4; weak D call: TRBD1 (5 bases). This CDR3 contains 11 residues. Per the germline V gene, CDR1 is MNHNS and CDR2 is SASEGT. CDR3 DNA: TGTGCCAGCAGTGAAGCGCAGGGCTATTATTTT. This codes for CASSEAQGYYF.

The chain uses TRBV21-1 and TRBJ2-3; the tabulated D call, TRBD1, remains unverified against the DNA. TRBV21-1 constitutes a pseudogene. The CDR3 runs 14 residues. This CDR3 reads CASSDRPCTDTQYF. DNA of the CDR3: TGTGCCAGCAGCGACAGGCCTTGCACAGATACGCAGTATTTT.

This sequence joins TRBV28 and TRBJ1-5; TRBD1 is a possible D gene (6 bases). V lost 3 bases and J lost 3, with 12 bases in between. The CDR3 sequence is 15 residues long. Germline assignment: CDR1 MDHEN and CDR2 SYDVKM. The CDR3, as DNA: TGTGCCAGCAGTTTCTTATCAGGGGTCAATCAGCCCCAGCATTTT. Its protein product is CASSFLSGVNQPQHF.

This chain uses TRBV4-3 with TRBJ2-6; D is ambiguous. The germline CDR1 and CDR2 sequences are LGHNA and YSLEER. V lost 0 bases to trimming and J lost 1 base, with 4 bases between them. This CDR3 has 15 amino acids. This chain's CDR3 is CASSQDISGANVLTF. CDR3 in DNA: TGCGCCAGCAGCCAAGATATATCTGGGGCCAACGTCCTGACTTTC.

V gene TRBV6-5 combines with J gene TRBJ2-7, with D possibly TRBD2 on 6 matching bases. The germline gives CDR1 MNHEY, CDR2 SVGAGI. The V end was cut by 6 bases, the J end by 5 bases, with 11 bases between. There are 12 residues in the CDR3. The CDR3 loop reads CASREPGDEQYV. DNA of the CDR3: TGTGCCAGCAGAGAACCGGGAGACGAGCAGTACGTC.

The V call is TRBV13, the J call TRBJ2-3; 9 positions match TRBD2. After removal of 5 bases from V and 5 bases from J, the junction contained 5 bases not matched to a gene. In germline, CDR1 is PRHDT, CDR2 FYEKMQ (reference sequence). CDR3 length equals 14 residues. CDR3: CASSLSGRKDTQYF. Written as DNA, the CDR3 is TGTGCCAGCAGCCTCAGCGGGAGGAAAGATACGCAGTATTTT.

The DNA for the CDR3 is TGTGCCAGCAGCTTGGCGAGGCGGGATACGCAGTATTTT. The encoded protein is CASSLARRDTQYF. The chain links TRBV11-3 to TRBJ2-3; D is undetermined. CDR3 size: 13 residues. CDR1 is SGHNT and CDR2 is YENEEA in the germline V gene. Trimming left V 3 bases short and J 6 bases short, with 10 bases between.

The genes are TRBV6-1 and TRBJ2-7; the D gene is possibly TRBD1 (5 bases). There are 12 residues in the CDR3. The V gene's germline CDR1 is MNHNS and CDR2 SASEGT. V was trimmed by 6 bases and J by 3 bases, leaving 9 bases between them. The CDR3 coding sequence is TGTGCCAGCAGCGCAGGGTACTACGAGCAGTACTTC. It encodes CASSAGYYEQYF.

This chain uses TRBV6-1 with TRBJ1-5; perhaps TRBD1 as D (6 bases). Germline lookup yields CDR1 MNHNS and CDR2 SASEGT. CDR3 length: 14 amino acids. V was trimmed by 6 bases and J by 2 bases, leaving 11 bases between them. The CDR3, as DNA: TGTGCCAGCAGCTGGACAGCTGGCAATCAGCCCCAGCATTTT. Translation gives CASSWTAGNQPQHF.

This chain joins TRBV6-1 and TRBJ2-3; 10 nucleotides line up with TRBD2. Trimming removed 6 bases from V and 3 bases from J; junction bases left unmatched: 3. The CDR3 loop spans 14 amino acids. Looked up from germline, CDR1 is MNHNS and CDR2 is SASEGT. This CDR3 is CASSGLAVTDTQYF. DNA of the CDR3: TGTGCCAGCAGCGGACTAGCGGTTACAGATACGCAGTATTTT.

The V gene is TRBV5-1, the J gene TRBJ2-2; 11 nucleotides agree with TRBD1. Trimming removed 5 bases from V and 7 bases from J; junction bases left unmatched: 7. This CDR3 is 15 amino acids long. Looked up from germline, CDR1 is SGHRS and CDR2 is YFSETQ. The CDR3 protein is CASRHGQGAIGELFF. The CDR3 nucleotides are TGCGCCAGCAGACATGGACAGGGGGCAATCGGGGAGCTGTTTTTT.

The J gene is TRBJ2-5, the V gene TRBV5-4, with 10 nucleotides matching TRBD2. CDR3 length: 17 residues. Looked up from germline, CDR1 is SGHNT and CDR2 is YYREEE (reference sequence). J was trimmed by 5 bases and V by 4 bases; bases with no gene match: 14. The CDR3 DNA follows: TGTGCCAGCAGCGCCATTCTGAGCGGGAGGGCCGTGGAGACCCAGTACTTC. It codes for CASSAILSGRAVETQYF.

The chain uses TRBV7-6 and TRBJ1-1, with D hard to call. In germline, CDR1 is SGHVS, CDR2 FNYEAQ. V was pared by 1 base and J by 6 bases, with 9 bases between. The CDR3 is made up of 13 amino acids. CDR3 residues: CASSLDLSAEAFF. The CDR3 DNA is TGTGCCAGCAGCTTAGATCTGAGCGCTGAAGCTTTCTTT.

This clone was found once. This chain uses TRBV5-1 with TRBJ2-7; D not certain. This CDR3 contains 15 residues. V lost 4 bases and J lost 0, with 14 bases in between. Germline CDR1 is SGHRS and CDR2 is YFSETQ. The CDR3 loop reads CASSSDLGSSYEQYF. The CDR3, as DNA: TGCGCCAGCAGCAGTGACCTAGGAAGCTCCTACGAGCAGTACTTC. The whole variable domain, remainder taken from reference TRBV5-1 and TRBJ2-7, is KAGVTQTPRYLIKTRGQQVTLSCSPISGHRSVSWYQQTPGQGLQFLFEYFSETQRNKGNFPGRFSGRQFSNSRSEMNVSTLELGDSALYLCASSSDLGSSYEQYFGPGTRLTVT.

The chain recombines TRBV4-3 with TRBJ2-2; D possibly corresponds to TRBD2 (6 bases). Germline loops: CDR1 LGHNA, CDR2 YSLEER. The length of the CDR3 is 19 residues. Trimming removed 0 bases at V and 1 base at J, with 18 bases between. Here the CDR3 DNA reads TGCGCCAGCAGCCAAGAAGTTGGGGTGGGGGGTAGGAACACCGGGGAGCTGTTTTTT. Amino acid sequence: CASSQEVGVGGRNTGELFF.

The chain has TRBV2 and TRBJ1-2, with D uncertain. With 7 bases removed from V and 7 bases from J, the gap between germline ends came to 16 bases. The CDR3 totals 13 residues. Germline-derived CDR1 and CDR2 are SNHLY and FYNNEI. The CDR3 nucleotides read TGTGCCAGCAAACTAAGGTCGGAAGGTGGCTACACCTTC. This codes for CASKLRSEGGYTF.

The chain recombines TRBV5-1 with TRBJ1-4; 9 bases fit TRBD1. Trimming at V came to 1 base and at J to 5 bases, leaving 3 bases not matched to a gene. Germline CDR1 SGHRS, CDR2 YFSETQ. The CDR3 runs 15 residues. Here the CDR3 reads CASSLRQGGNEKLFF. CDR3 coding DNA: TGCGCCAGCAGCTTGCGACAGGGGGGGAATGAAAAACTGTTTTTT.

This clone appeared once. A junction end diverges from the germline sequence, so it may reflect a read error. This sample includes further DNA sequences coding for the same CDR3. V and J are TRBV7-7 and TRBJ2-1; 7 nucleotides align to TRBD1. Germline V gives CDR1 SSHAT, CDR2 FNYEAQ (reference sequence). The CDR3 consists of 14 residues. The CDR3 DNA sequence: TGTGCTAGCAGCCCGTCAGGGACAGTCAATGAGCAGTTCTTC. This codes for CASSPSGTVNEQFF.

The chain uses TRBV2 and TRBJ1-1; possible D gene TRBD1, 5 bases. The germline V gene encodes CDR1 SNHLY and CDR2 FYNNEI. The germline V and J ends were trimmed by 9 bases and 0 bases, with 8 bases remaining between them. There are 12 residues in the CDR3. Here the CDR3 reads CASQGMNTEAFF. The CDR3 DNA reads TGTGCCAGTCAGGGCATGAACACTGAAGCTTTCTTT.

V is TRBV7-8 and J is TRBJ2-7; D is perhaps TRBD2 (5 bases). This CDR3 is built from 15 residues. The V end was cut by 5 bases, the J end by 5 bases, with 19 bases between. CDR1 is SGHVS, CDR2 FQNEAQ, per germline. CDR3 sequence reads: CASSPEGMEEHEQYV. CDR3 in DNA: TGTGCCAGCAGCCCCGAAGGAATGGAGGAACACGAGCAGTACGTC.

V gene TRBV4-1 combines with J gene TRBJ2-1, with D maybe TRBD2 (7 bases). Germline V gene sequence: CDR1 MGHRA, CDR2 YSYEKL. The V end was cut by 0 bases, the J end by 7 bases, with 19 bases between. The CDR3 has 17 residues. CDR3 protein: CASSQDPAEGGHNEQFF. For the CDR3, the DNA is TGCGCCAGCAGCCAAGACCCCGCGGAGGGGGGGCATAATGAGCAGTTCTTC.

The rearrangement joins TRBV6-5 to TRBJ2-1; the match to TRBD2 covers 14 bases. Germline V gene lookup returns CDR1 MNHEY and CDR2 SVGAGI. The trim removed 6 bases at V and 8 bases at J, leaving 6 bases unmatched. This CDR3 spans 15 amino acids. CDR3 amino acids: CASRGLAGVEDEQFF. The CDR3 nucleotides are TGTGCCAGCAGGGGACTAGCGGGAGTTGAAGATGAGCAGTTCTTC.

This clone has just a few counts. The CDR3 reads CASRGGSHNQPQHF. In nucleotides, the CDR3 is TGTGCCAGCAGGGGCGGGTCCCATAATCAGCCCCAGCATTTT. The V call is TRBV6-5, the J call TRBJ1-5; no definite D call. V lost 6 bases and J lost 4, with 13 bases in between. The CDR3 contains 14 residues. Germline lookup yields CDR1 MNHEY and CDR2 SVGAGI.